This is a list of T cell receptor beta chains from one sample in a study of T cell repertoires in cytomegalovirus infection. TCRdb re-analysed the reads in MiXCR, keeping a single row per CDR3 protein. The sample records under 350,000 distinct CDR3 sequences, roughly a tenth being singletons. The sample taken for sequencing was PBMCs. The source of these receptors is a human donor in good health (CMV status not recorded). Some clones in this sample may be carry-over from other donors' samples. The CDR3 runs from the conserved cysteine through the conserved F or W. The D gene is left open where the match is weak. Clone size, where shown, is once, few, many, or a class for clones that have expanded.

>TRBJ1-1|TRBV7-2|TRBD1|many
CASSPLPPSGGEAFF
TGTGCCAGCAGCCCATTACCCCCCTCAGGGGGCGAAGCTTTCTTT
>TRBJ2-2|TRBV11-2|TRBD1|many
CASSATGANTGELFF
TGTGCCAGCAGCGCGACAGGGGCCAACACCGGGGAGCTGTTTTTT
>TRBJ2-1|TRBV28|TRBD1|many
CASSSGTVNYNEQFF
TGTGCCAGCAGTTCCGGGACAGTGAATTACAATGAGCAGTTCTTC
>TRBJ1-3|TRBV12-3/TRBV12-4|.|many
CASRVDTNSGNTIYF
TGTGCCAGCAGGGTAGACACCAACTCTGGAAACACCATATATTTT
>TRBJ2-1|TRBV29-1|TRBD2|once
CSVTNRLAGGEQFF
TGCAGCGTTACAAACCGACTAGCGGGGGGAGAGCAGTTCTTC
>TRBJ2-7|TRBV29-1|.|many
CSVEVWQSSYEQYF
TGCAGCGTTGAAGTTTGGCAGAGCTCCTACGAGCAGTACTTC
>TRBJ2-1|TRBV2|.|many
CASSVGRKAYNEQFF
TGTGCCAGCAGTGTAGGCAGAAAAGCCTACAATGAGCAGTTCTTC
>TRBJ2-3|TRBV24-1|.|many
CATSDSPSTDTQYF
TGTGCCACCAGTGATTCGCCCTCCACAGATACGCAGTATTTT
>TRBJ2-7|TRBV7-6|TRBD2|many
CASSPRGGYEQYF
TGTGCCAGCAGCCCTCGGGGGGGCTACGAGCAGTACTTC
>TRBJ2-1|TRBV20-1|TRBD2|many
CSAGVAGPYNEQFF
TGCAGTGCTGGGGTAGCGGGTCCCTACAATGAGCAGTTCTTC
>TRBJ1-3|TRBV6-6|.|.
CASRLEMVGNTIYF
TGTGCCAGCAGACTCGAAATGGTCGGAAACACCATATATTTT
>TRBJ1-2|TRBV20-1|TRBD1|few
CSAAGQAGYTF
TGCAGTGCCGCCGGACAGGCAGGCTACACCTTC
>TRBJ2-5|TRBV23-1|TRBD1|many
CASSHLDRAETQYF
TGCGCCAGCAGTCACCTTGACAGGGCAGAGACCCAGTACTTC
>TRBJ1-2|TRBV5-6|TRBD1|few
CASRGQGIRGYTF
TGTGCCAGCAGGGGACAGGGGATTCGTGGCTACACCTTC
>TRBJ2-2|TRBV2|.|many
CASSELYGAGELFF
TGTGCCAGCAGTGAGTTGTACGGCGCCGGGGAGCTGTTTTTT
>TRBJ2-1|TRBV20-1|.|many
CSAAEQFF
TGCAGTGCTGCTGAGCAGTTCTTC
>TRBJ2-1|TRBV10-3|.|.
CAISAALNEQFF
TGTGCCATCAGTGCGGCCCTCAATGAGCAGTTCTTC
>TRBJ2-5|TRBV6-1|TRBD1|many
CASRPYRGLEETQYF
TGTGCCAGCAGGCCCTACAGGGGGCTAGAAGAGACCCAGTACTTC
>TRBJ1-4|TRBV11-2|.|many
CASSLDLGGVEKLFF
TGTGCCAGCAGCTTAGATCTTGGGGGGGTTGAAAAACTGTTTTTT
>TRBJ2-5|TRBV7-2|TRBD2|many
CASTQRGGQETQYF
TGTGCCAGCACCCAACGGGGGGGGCAAGAGACCCAGTACTTC
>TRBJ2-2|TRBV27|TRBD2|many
CASSPRHKGLANTGELFF
TGTGCCAGCAGTCCCCGACACAAGGGACTAGCGAACACCGGGGAGCTGTTTTTT
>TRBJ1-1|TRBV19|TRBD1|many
CASSIRQGDTEAFF
TGTGCCAGTAGTATAAGACAGGGGGACACTGAAGCTTTCTTT
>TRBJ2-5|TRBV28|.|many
CASSFGGQETQYF
TGTGCCAGCAGCTTCGGGGGCCAAGAGACCCAGTACTTC
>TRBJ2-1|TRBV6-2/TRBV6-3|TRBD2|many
CASSLGSGGPRNEQFF
TGTGCCAGCAGTTTAGGTAGCGGGGGGCCCAGGAATGAGCAGTTCTTC
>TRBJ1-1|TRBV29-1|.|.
CSVVRPTEAFF
TGCAGCGTTGTTCGGCCCACTGAAGCTTTCTTT
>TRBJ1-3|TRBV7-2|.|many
CASSLVQQLNSGNTIYF
TGTGCCAGCAGCTTAGTACAACAGTTGAACTCTGGAAACACCATATATTTT
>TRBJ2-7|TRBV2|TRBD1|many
CASSEGRQGHEQYF
TGTGCCAGCAGTGAGGGGAGACAGGGCCACGAGCAGTACTTC
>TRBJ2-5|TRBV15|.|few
CATSRLRDLQETQYF
TGTGCCACCAGCAGACTGAGGGACCTCCAAGAGACCCAGTACTTC
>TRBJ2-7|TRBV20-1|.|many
CSASEGSGYEQYF
TGCAGTGCTAGTGAGGGATCCGGCTACGAGCAGTACTTC
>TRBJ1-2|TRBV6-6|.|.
CASSYGDSGRGYTF
TGTGCCAGCAGTTACGGGGACTCGGGGCGCGGCTACACCTTC
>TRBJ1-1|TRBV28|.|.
CASSPALATEAFF
TGTGCCAGCAGTCCGGCCCTTGCCACTGAAGCTTTCTTT
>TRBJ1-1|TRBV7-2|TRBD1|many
CASSAGTGGRTLPFF
TGTGCCAGCAGCGCCGGGACAGGGGGCCGGACCCTTCCTTTCTTT
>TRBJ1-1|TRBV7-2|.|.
CAISSLGGTEAFF
TGTGCCATCAGCTCTTTAGGGGGTACTGAAGCTTTCTTT
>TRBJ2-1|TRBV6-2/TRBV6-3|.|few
CASKPFLLRSSYNEQFF
TGTGCCAGCAAACCGTTCTTACTCCGGAGCTCCTACAATGAGCAGTTCTTC
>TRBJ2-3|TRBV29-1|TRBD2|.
CSVEEGLAGPPDTQYF
TGCAGCGTTGAAGAAGGACTAGCGGGGCCCCCAGATACGCAGTATTTT
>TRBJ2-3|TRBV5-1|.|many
CASSLVPGSTDTQYF
TGCGCCAGCAGCTTGGTCCCAGGTAGCACAGATACGCAGTATTTT
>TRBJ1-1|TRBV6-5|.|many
CASSYSDSGTEAFF
TGTGCCAGCAGTTACTCAGATTCCGGCACTGAAGCTTTCTTT
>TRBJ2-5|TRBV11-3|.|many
CASTAFQETQYF
TGTGCCAGCACGGCCTTCCAAGAGACCCAGTACTTC
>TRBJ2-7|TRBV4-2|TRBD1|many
CASSQERQGGPYEQYF
TGTGCCAGCAGCCAAGAACGACAGGGGGGCCCCTACGAGCAGTACTTC
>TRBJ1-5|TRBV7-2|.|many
CASSLNRGGGNQPQHF
TGTGCCAGCAGCCTCAATCGGGGAGGCGGCAATCAGCCCCAGCATTTT
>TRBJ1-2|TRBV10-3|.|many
CAISPAGTRYGYTF
TGTGCCATCAGCCCCGCCGGGACAAGATATGGCTACACCTTC
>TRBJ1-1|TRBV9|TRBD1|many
CASSVTDRAPGTEAFF
TGTGCCAGCAGCGTGACTGACAGGGCCCCGGGGACTGAAGCTTTCTTT
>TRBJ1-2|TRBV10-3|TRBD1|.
CAIGTGGTATF
TGTGCCATCGGGACAGGGGGAACGGCCACCTTC
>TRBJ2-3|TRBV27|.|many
CASVPPGLTDTQYF
TGTGCCAGCGTTCCGCCGGGACTCACAGATACGCAGTATTTT
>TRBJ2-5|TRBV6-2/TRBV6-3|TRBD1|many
CASTPSQGGPGTQYF
TGTGCCAGCACCCCCTCACAGGGGGGCCCAGGGACCCAGTACTTC
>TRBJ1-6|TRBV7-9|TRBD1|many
CASSSGQANNSPLHF
TGTGCCAGCAGCTCCGGACAGGCCAATAATTCACCCCTCCACTTT
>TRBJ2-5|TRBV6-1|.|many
CASSRFPETAQETQYF
TGTGCCAGCAGTCGGTTCCCGGAAACAGCCCAAGAGACCCAGTACTTC
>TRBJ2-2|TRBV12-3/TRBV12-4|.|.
CASSVSAGTGELFF
TGTGCCAGCAGCGTATCCGCCGGCACCGGGGAGCTGTTTTTT
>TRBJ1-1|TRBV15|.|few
CATSSRRGGTMNTEAFF
TGTGCCACCAGCTCCCGGCGAGGAGGAACGATGAACACTGAAGCTTTCTTT
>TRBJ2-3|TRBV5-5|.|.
CASSFRTQGPTDTQYF
TGTGCCAGCAGCTTCAGAACACAGGGCCCCACAGATACGCAGTATTTT
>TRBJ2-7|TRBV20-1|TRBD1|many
CSARPPGGRGHEQYF
TGCAGTGCTAGACCCCCAGGCGGCAGGGGGCACGAGCAGTACTTC
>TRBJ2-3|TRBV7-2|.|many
CASSFGSTDTQYF
TGTGCCAGCAGCTTTGGTAGCACAGATACGCAGTATTTT
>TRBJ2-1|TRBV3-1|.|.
CASTGANEQFF
TGTGCCAGCACTGGGGCCAATGAGCAGTTCTTC
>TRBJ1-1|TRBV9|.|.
CASSVDRAGREAFF
TGTGCCAGCAGCGTAGATAGAGCGGGCCGTGAAGCTTTCTTT
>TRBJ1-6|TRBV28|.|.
CASSFATRNSPLHF
TGTGCCAGCAGTTTTGCGACAAGAAATTCACCCCTCCACTTT